These 27 T cell receptor beta chains came from one sample sequenced in a study of T cells in Graves' hyperthyroidism and ophthalmopathy. RNA transcripts were the template for amplifying TCR beta CDR3 regions. HTBI primers drove first-round RT-PCR of the TCR CDR3. A single record per CDR3 protein comes from TCRdb applying MiXCR to the multiplex PCR reads. Among about 640,000 distinct CDR3 sequences listed, around 21% were seen once. Source material: blood. These receptors came from a man aged 30 to 39 with Graves' ophthalmopathy.

In its sample, this clonotype was seen many times. V usage is TRBV30 and J usage is TRBJ2-2; D is ambiguous. The ends were cut back, 4 bases at V and 1 base at J, with 13 bases in the middle. CDR1 is GTSNPN, CDR2 SVGIG, per germline (reference sequence). The CDR3 contains 15 residues. CDR3 amino acids: CAWTSRLQNTGELFF. CDR3 DNA: TGTGCCTGGACCTCCCGGCTGCAGAACACCGGGGAGCTGTTTTTT.

The chain uses TRBV2 and TRBJ2-3, with D possibly matching TRBD2 (6 bases). Per the germline V gene, CDR1 is SNHLY and CDR2 is FYNNEI. This CDR3 has 15 residues. V was clipped by 3 bases and J by 3 bases, with 13 bases between them. In nucleotides, the CDR3 is TGTGCCAGCAGTGAGGACGGGAGTAGGACAGATACGCAGTATTTT. It specifies CASSEDGSRTDTQYF.

This clonotype has a handful of counts. CDR3 loop: CASSFPDRPNTEAFF. Here the CDR3 DNA reads TGTGCCAGCAGCTTTCCGGACAGACCGAACACTGAAGCTTTCTTT. The V and J genes are TRBV7-2 and TRBJ1-1; D might be TRBD1 (6 bases). Germline V lookup: CDR1 SGHTA, CDR2 FQGNSA. Trimming cost V 3 bases and J 1 base, with 12 bases left between them. This CDR3 region has 15 residues.

In this sample, this clonotype turned up many times. The J gene is TRBJ1-1, the V gene TRBV28, with D perhaps TRBD1 (5 bases). The germline V gene has CDR1 MDHEN and CDR2 SYDVKM. Trimming cost V 2 bases and J 3 bases, with 19 bases left between them. This CDR3 region has 17 residues. The CDR3 sequence: CASSLRRASGVDTEAFF. In DNA form, the CDR3 reads TGTGCCAGCAGTTTAAGGCGGGCCTCGGGGGTTGACACTGAAGCTTTCTTT.

This clonotype appeared a few times. The chain has TRBV27 and TRBJ2-2; 11 nucleotides line up with TRBD2. The V gene's germline CDR1 is MNHEY and CDR2 SMNVEV (reference sequence). The ends lost 7 bases at V and 6 bases at J; junction bases unmatched: 7. This CDR3 is built from 15 residues. The CDR3 region is CASIGTSGYPGELFF. In DNA form, the CDR3 reads TGTGCCAGCATTGGGACTAGCGGCTATCCCGGGGAGCTGTTTTTT.

This clonotype was counted between two and nine times. The genes are TRBV6-1 and TRBJ2-2; 12 nucleotides agree with TRBD1. V lost 5 bases, J lost 6 bases, and 7 bases stayed unmatched. The V gene's germline CDR1 is MNHNS and CDR2 SASEGT. This CDR3 is 16 amino acids long. The CDR3 sequence: CASSLGQGARSGELFF. The CDR3 DNA is TGTGCCAGCAGTTTGGGACAGGGGGCTCGGTCCGGGGAGCTGTTTTTT.

The rearrangement joins TRBV2 to TRBJ2-5; D might be TRBD2 (6 bases). The CDR3 has 14 residues. Germline V gene data show CDR1 as SNHLY and CDR2 as FYNNEI. The V and J ends lost 3 bases and 5 bases respectively, with 13 bases between them. The CDR3 bases are TGTGCCAGCAGTGAGACTAGGCGGGTGGAGACCCAGTACTTC. Amino acid sequence: CASSETRRVETQYF. The full variable domain, in which reference TRBV2 and TRBJ2-5 provide the parts outside the CDR3, is EPEVTQTPSHQVTQMGQEVILRCVPISNHLYFYWYRQILGQKVEFLVSFYNNEISEKSEIFDDQFSVERPDGSNFTLKIRSTKLEDSAMYFCASSETRRVETQYFGPGTRLLVL.

This clonotype was counted only a few times. The chain links TRBV9 to TRBJ2-1; 11 bases match TRBD2. The J segment lost 4 bases and the V segment lost 2 bases, leaving 8 bases of the junction unmatched. Looked up from germline, CDR1 is SGDLS and CDR2 is YYNGEE. The CDR3 is 17 residues long. CDR3 amino acids: CASSVSSGRARYNEQFF. CDR3 coding DNA: TGTGCCAGCAGCGTGAGTAGCGGGAGGGCCAGGTACAATGAGCAGTTCTTC.

This clonotype was found a few times. J is TRBJ2-7 and V is TRBV28, with 7 bases lining up with TRBD1. Germline CDR1 MDHEN, CDR2 SYDVKM. Losses at the gene ends were 8 bases for V and 3 bases for J; bases not matched to a gene: 4. The CDR3 has 12 amino acids. This CDR3 reads CASRDRYYEQYF. As DNA, the CDR3 is TGTGCCAGCCGGGACAGATACTACGAGCAGTACTTC. Variable domain in full (rest from reference TRBV28 and TRBJ2-7): DVKVTQSSRYLVKRTGEKVFLECVQDMDHENMFWYRQDPGLGLRLIYFSYDVKMKEKGDIPEGYSVSREKKERFSLILESASTNQTSMYLCASRDRYYEQYFGPGTRLTVT.

J is TRBJ2-7 and V is TRBV6-1, with 7 positions matching TRBD1. This CDR3 spans 16 amino acids. V was pared by 6 bases and J by 0 bases, with 11 bases of the junction left unmatched. Germline CDR1 and CDR2: MNHNS and SASEGT. The CDR3 region is CASSTTGTASSYEQYF. In nucleotides, the CDR3 is TGTGCCAGCAGCACGACGGGGACAGCCAGCTCCTACGAGCAGTACTTC.

This clonotype was seen a few times. J is TRBJ2-7 and V is TRBV5-1; D is perhaps TRBD2 (6 bases). This CDR3 region has 15 residues. V was shortened by 3 bases and J by 4 bases, with 17 bases between the two germline ends. Germline assignment: CDR1 SGHRS and CDR2 YFSETQ. DNA of the CDR3: TGCGCCAGCAGCTCGCGGGGAGCGGCGCTATACGAGCAGTACTTC. It specifies CASSSRGAALYEQYF.

The chain couples TRBV13 to TRBJ2-7, with D possibly being TRBD1 or TRBD2 (5 bases each). Germline loops: CDR1 PRHDT, CDR2 FYEKMQ (reference sequence). V was trimmed by 1 base and J by 7 bases, leaving 14 bases between them. The length of the CDR3 is 14 residues. In DNA, the CDR3 is TGTGCCAGCAGCTTAGCCCGGGGCCCCACGGAGCAGTACTTC. It encodes CASSLARGPTEQYF.

This rearrangement joins TRBV19 to TRBJ1-5; 7 nucleotides align to TRBD1. The V and J ends lost 3 bases and 1 base, in that order; junction bases with no gene match: 3. The V gene's germline CDR1 is LNHDA and CDR2 SQIVND (reference sequence). CDR3 length equals 15 residues. The DNA for the CDR3 is TGTGCCAGTAGTATCGGACAGGCCAGCAATCAGCCCCAGCATTTT. The encoded protein is CASSIGQASNQPQHF.

CDR3 protein: CSAEGLAGGLDEQYF. Here the CDR3 DNA reads TGCAGTGCTGAAGGACTAGCGGGAGGGTTGGACGAGCAGTACTTC. This chain uses TRBV20-1 with TRBJ2-7; 15 positions match TRBD2. This CDR3 is built from 15 residues. Per germline, CDR1 DFQATT and CDR2 SNEGSKA (reference sequence). V lost 5 bases and J lost 5; bases outside the gene matches: 7.

This clonotype has a single count. The chain recombines TRBV7-8 with TRBJ1-1; D gene uncertain. The germline V gene has CDR1 SGHVS and CDR2 FQNEAQ. This CDR3 spans 13 amino acids. V lost 5 bases and J 5 bases, leaving 12 bases between the germline ends. Written as DNA, the CDR3 is TGTGCCAGCAGCCAGAGCGGGGTTACTGAAGCTTTCTTT. Its protein is CASSQSGVTEAFF.

This clonotype was seen ten or more times. This chain uses TRBV5-5 with TRBJ1-5; D is ambiguous. V was pared by 4 bases and J by 4 bases, with 15 bases between. Germline lookup yields CDR1 SGHKS and CDR2 YYEKEE (reference sequence). The CDR3 covers 15 residues. This CDR3 reads CASSREWGQNQPQHF. As DNA, the CDR3 is TGTGCCAGCAGCAGGGAGTGGGGTCAAAATCAGCCCCAGCATTTT.

This clonotype came up once. V usage is TRBV5-4 and J usage is TRBJ1-1; the D gene is possibly TRBD1 (6 bases). The CDR3 has 14 amino acids. V was shortened by 6 bases and J by 1 base, with 13 bases between the two germline ends. CDR1 and CDR2 from the germline V gene are SGHNT and YYREEE (reference sequence). CDR3 nucleotides: TGTGCCAGCACCCGGGACATTGAGAACACTGAAGCTTTCTTT. It encodes CASTRDIENTEAFF.

This clonotype was detected ten times or more. CDR3 in DNA: TGCAGCGTTGTAAAGGGTTTGAACACTGAAGCTTTCTTT. Translated: CSVVKGLNTEAFF. V gene TRBV29-1 combines with J gene TRBJ1-1; the D is unclear. CDR1 SQVTM and CDR2 ANQGSEA come from the germline V gene. This CDR3 has 13 residues. V lost 4 bases and J lost 0, with 9 bases in between.

This clonotype has a count of ten or more. The chain combines TRBV3-1 with TRBJ1-1, with D possibly being TRBD1 (6 bases). V lost 1 base and J lost 7, with 13 bases in between. The CDR3 runs to 14 residues. Germline-derived CDR1 and CDR2 are LGHDT and YNNKEL (reference sequence). DNA of the CDR3: TGTGCCAGCAGCCAAGTGGGGACAACCTATGAAGCTTTCTTT. Amino acid sequence: CASSQVGTTYEAFF. The whole variable domain, filled in from reference TRBV3-1 and TRBJ1-1, reads DTAVSQTPKYLVTQMGNDKSIKCEQNLGHDTMYWYKQDSKKFLKIMFSYNNKELIINETVPNRFSPKSPDKAHLNLHINSLELGDSAVYFCASSQVGTTYEAFFGQGTRLTVV.

At least ten counts were recorded for this clonotype. V and J are TRBV6-1 and TRBJ2-5; 7 nucleotides line up with TRBD1. CDR3 size: 13 residues. Looked up from germline, CDR1 is MNHNS and CDR2 is SASEGT. The junction had 4 bases not matched to a gene; V was cut back by 6 bases and J by 3 bases. CDR3 in DNA: TGTGCCAGCAGAAAAACAGGGGAAGAGACCCAGTACTTC. Amino acid sequence: CASRKTGEETQYF.

The chain combines TRBV6-1 with TRBJ1-3; the match to TRBD1 covers 7 bases. The CDR3 has 14 amino acids. V shed 5 bases and J 7 bases; nucleotides not matched to a gene: 8. Per germline, CDR1 MNHNS and CDR2 SASEGT. CDR3 protein: CASSFRQGGNTIYF. In DNA form, the CDR3 reads TGTGCCAGCAGTTTCCGACAGGGCGGGAACACCATATATTTT.

This clonotype was found a few times. V and J are TRBV11-2 and TRBJ1-1, with 9 nucleotides matching TRBD1. J gave up 8 bases and V 3 bases, and 7 bases lay outside the gene matches. The CDR3 has 14 residues. Germline CDR1 SGHAT, CDR2 FQNNGV. CDR3 nucleotide sequence: TGTGCCAGCAGCTTTGGGACAGGGTTTGCAGAAGCTTTCTTT. Protein: CASSFGTGFAEAFF.

The chain joins TRBV6-2 or TRBV6-3 to TRBJ2-7, with D maybe TRBD1 (6 bases). Trimming took off 6 bases at V and 5 bases at J, with 14 bases between the two ends. Looked up from germline, CDR1 is MNHEY and CDR2 is SVGEGT. The CDR3 consists of 13 residues. Here the CDR3 DNA reads TGTGCCAGCAGCTACACAGGGTTCGACGAGCAGTACTTC. It codes for CASSYTGFDEQYF.

The chain links TRBV20-1 to TRBJ2-1; D unclear. The CDR3 sequence is 14 residues long. V lost 7 bases and J 9 bases, leaving 22 bases between the germline ends. Looked up from germline, CDR1 is DFQATT and CDR2 is SNEGSKA (reference sequence). The CDR3 sequence: CSVSPVAEKGEQFF. For the CDR3, the DNA is TGCAGTGTGTCTCCTGTGGCCGAGAAGGGTGAGCAGTTCTTC.

This clonotype turned up a few times. J is TRBJ2-2 and V is TRBV24-1; weak D call: TRBD1 (6 bases). V was clipped by 2 bases and J by 6 bases, with 15 bases between them. The CDR3 is 16 amino acids. Looked up from germline, CDR1 is KGHDR and CDR2 is SFDVKD. This CDR3 is CATSDSGQGFAGELFF. The CDR3, as DNA: TGTGCCACCAGTGATTCCGGCCAGGGGTTCGCCGGGGAGCTGTTTTTT.

The CDR3, as DNA: TGTGCCAGCAGCAGAGGGGGGTCGGATGGCTACACCTTC. Its translation: CASSRGGSDGYTF. The chain has TRBV6-1 and TRBJ1-2, with D possibly being TRBD1 (6 bases). This CDR3 is built from 13 residues. Germline CDR1 and CDR2: MNHNS and SASEGT. Between the trimmed V and J ends, which lost 6 bases and 6 bases, there was a span of 14 bases.

The rearrangement uses TRBV12-3 or TRBV12-4 and TRBJ2-3; D not resolved. This CDR3 is built from 15 residues. The germline V and J ends were trimmed by 3 bases and 0 bases, with 10 bases remaining between them. The CDR3 region has the DNA TGTGCCAGCAGTTTTCGAGCGACTAGCACAGATACGCAGTATTTT. It translates to CASSFRATSTDTQYF.